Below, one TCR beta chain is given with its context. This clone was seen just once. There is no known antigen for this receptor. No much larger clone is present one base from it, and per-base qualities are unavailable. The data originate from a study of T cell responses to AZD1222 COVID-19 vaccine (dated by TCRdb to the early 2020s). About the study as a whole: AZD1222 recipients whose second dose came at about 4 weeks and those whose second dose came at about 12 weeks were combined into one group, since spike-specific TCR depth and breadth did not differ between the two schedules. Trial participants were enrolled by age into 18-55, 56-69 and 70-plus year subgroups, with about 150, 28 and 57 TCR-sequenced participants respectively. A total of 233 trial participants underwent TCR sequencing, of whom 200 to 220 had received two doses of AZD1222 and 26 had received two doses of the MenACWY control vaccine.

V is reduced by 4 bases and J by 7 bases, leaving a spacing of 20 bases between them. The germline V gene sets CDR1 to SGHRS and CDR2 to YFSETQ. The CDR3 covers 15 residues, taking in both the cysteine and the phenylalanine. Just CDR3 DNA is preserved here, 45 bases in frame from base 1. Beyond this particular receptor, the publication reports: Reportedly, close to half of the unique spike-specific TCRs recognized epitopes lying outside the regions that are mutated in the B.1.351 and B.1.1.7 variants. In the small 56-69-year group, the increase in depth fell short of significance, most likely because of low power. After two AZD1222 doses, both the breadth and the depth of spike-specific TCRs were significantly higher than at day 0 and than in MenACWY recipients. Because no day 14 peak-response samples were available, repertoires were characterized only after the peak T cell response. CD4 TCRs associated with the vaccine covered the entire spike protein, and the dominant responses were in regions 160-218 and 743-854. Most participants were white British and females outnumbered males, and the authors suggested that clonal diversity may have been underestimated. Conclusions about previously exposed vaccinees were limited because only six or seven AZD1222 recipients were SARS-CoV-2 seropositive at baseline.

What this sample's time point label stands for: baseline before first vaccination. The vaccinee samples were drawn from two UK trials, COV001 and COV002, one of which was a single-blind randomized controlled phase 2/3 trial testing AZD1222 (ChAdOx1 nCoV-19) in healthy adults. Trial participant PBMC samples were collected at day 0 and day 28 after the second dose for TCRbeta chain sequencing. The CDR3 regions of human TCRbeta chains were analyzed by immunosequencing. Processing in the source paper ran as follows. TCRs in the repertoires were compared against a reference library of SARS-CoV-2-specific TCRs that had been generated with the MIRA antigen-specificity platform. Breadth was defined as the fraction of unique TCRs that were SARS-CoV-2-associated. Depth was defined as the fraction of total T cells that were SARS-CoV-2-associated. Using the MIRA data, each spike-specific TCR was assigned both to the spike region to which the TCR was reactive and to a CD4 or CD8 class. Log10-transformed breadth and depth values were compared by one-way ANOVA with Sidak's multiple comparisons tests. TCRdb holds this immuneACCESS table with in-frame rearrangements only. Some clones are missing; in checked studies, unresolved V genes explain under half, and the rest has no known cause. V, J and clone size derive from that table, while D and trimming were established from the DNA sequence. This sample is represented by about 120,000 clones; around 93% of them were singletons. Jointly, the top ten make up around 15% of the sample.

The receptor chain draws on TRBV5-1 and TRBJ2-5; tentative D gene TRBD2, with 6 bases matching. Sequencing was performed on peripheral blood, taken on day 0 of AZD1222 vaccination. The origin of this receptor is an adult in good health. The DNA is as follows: TGCGCCAGCAGCCTTCTGGGGACTCCATCAGGGACCCAGTACTTC. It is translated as CASSLLGTPSGTQYF.